These 22 T cell receptor beta chains came from one sample sequenced in a study of Tregs in tolerant kidney transplant recipients. Only in-frame clones appear in the TCRdb table, and some are missing; sequencing was by immunoSEQ multiplex PCR. Among fewer than 100,000 clones listed, under 95% were seen once. The specimen was CD4+ T cells from blood, collected before the transplant. The source is a human donor who received a combined kidney and bone marrow transplant.

The chain is built from TRBV12-5 and TRBJ1-2, with 7 positions matching TRBD1. J was trimmed by 2 bases and V by 2 bases; bases with no gene match: 2. This CDR3 is built from 14 residues. CDR1 and CDR2 from the germline V gene are LGHNT and FRNRAP. The CDR3 spells CASGLRTGNYGYTF. In nucleotides, the CDR3 is TGTGCTAGTGGTTTGAGGACAGGAAACTATGGCTACACCTTC.

The CDR3 protein is CASSPQGARTSTDTQYF. CDR3 DNA sequence: TGTGCCAGCAGCCCCCAAGGAGCGAGGACTAGCACAGATACGCAGTATTTT. The V gene is TRBV11-2, the J gene TRBJ2-3; possibly TRBD2 for D (5 bases). The CDR3 spans 17 residues. CDR1 SGHAT and CDR2 FQNNGV come from the germline V gene. The V gene lost 5 bases and the J gene lost 0 bases, with 18 bases spanning the gap.

The V and J genes are TRBV5-1 and TRBJ2-3, with 8 positions matching TRBD2. V dropped 2 bases and J dropped 6; count of bases not matched to a gene: 11. The CDR3 totals 16 residues. In germline, CDR1 is SGHRS, CDR2 YFSETQ. The CDR3: CASSFLGSGVGDTQYF. DNA of the CDR3: TGCGCCAGCAGCTTCCTCGGTAGCGGGGTTGGGGATACGCAGTATTTT.

The gene calls are TRBV7-7 and TRBJ2-1, with 13 bases lining up with TRBD2. After removal of 4 bases from V and 7 bases from J, the junction contained 4 bases not matched to a gene. Germline V gene data show CDR1 as SSHAT and CDR2 as FNYEAQ (reference sequence). This CDR3 is built from 15 residues. CDR3 loop: CASSSLAGGPNEQFF. The CDR3 DNA is TGTGCCAGCAGCTCACTAGCGGGAGGGCCAAATGAGCAGTTCTTC.

The chain combines TRBV6-1 with TRBJ2-1, with a possible D match to TRBD2 (5 bases). CDR3 length: 15 amino acids. Trimming left V 0 bases short and J 2 bases short, with 8 bases between. Germline V gives CDR1 MNHNS, CDR2 SASEGT. The CDR3: CASSEAGVAYNEQFF. The CDR3 DNA sequence: TGTGCCAGCAGTGAAGCGGGAGTTGCCTACAATGAGCAGTTCTTC.

The rearrangement links TRBV7-2 to TRBJ2-5, with 9 positions matching TRBD2. Germline lookup yields CDR1 SGHTA and CDR2 FQGNSA. CDR3 length: 16 amino acids. V gave up 3 bases and J gave up 5 bases; unmatched junction bases: 10. The CDR3 DNA reads TGTGCCAGCAGCTTCGGGGGCGGGGGGGCAGGCGAGACCCAGTACTTC. It is translated as CASSFGGGGAGETQYF.

This chain joins TRBV7-9 and TRBJ2-3; D may be TRBD1 (6 bases). Germline CDR1 is SEHNR and CDR2 is FQNEAQ (reference sequence). V lost 2 bases and J 2 bases, leaving 11 bases between the germline ends. This CDR3 spans 15 amino acids. DNA for the CDR3: TGTGCCAGCAGCTTAAACAGGGTCCCCACAGATACGCAGTATTTT. This sequence encodes CASSLNRVPTDTQYF.

The V gene is TRBV30, the J gene TRBJ1-1, with D unresolved. V was clipped by 3 bases and J by 4 bases, with 12 bases between them. The germline V gene encodes CDR1 GTSNPN and CDR2 SVGIG (reference sequence). The CDR3 is 13 residues long. As DNA, the CDR3 is TGTGCCTGGAGGACCAACACGGGCACTGAAGCTTTCTTT. This sequence encodes CAWRTNTGTEAFF.

The V and J genes are TRBV5-4 and TRBJ1-3; D is possibly TRBD1 (5 bases). Germline V lookup: CDR1 SGHNT, CDR2 YYREEE (reference sequence). This CDR3 has 15 residues. Trimming removed 5 bases at V and 0 bases at J, with 12 bases between. CDR3 DNA: TGTGCCAGCAGTCGTGACAGTTTCTCTGGAAACACCATATATTTT. Encoded protein: CASSRDSFSGNTIYF.

This CDR3 reads CASSIGRSYEQYF. Written as DNA, the CDR3 is TGTGCCAGTAGTATAGGGAGGAGCTACGAGCAGTACTTC. This chain uses TRBV19 with TRBJ2-7; TRBD2 might be the D (5 bases). The length of the CDR3 is 13 residues. Germline CDR1 and CDR2: LNHDA and SQIVND (reference sequence). V was pared by 1 base and J by 3 bases, with 7 bases between.

The chain recombines TRBV20-1 with TRBJ2-3; D perhaps matches TRBD1 (5 bases). The CDR3 loop spans 11 amino acids. The V end was cut by 2 bases, the J end by 5 bases, with 5 bases between. Germline values: CDR1 DFQATT, CDR2 SNEGSKA (reference sequence). The CDR3 nucleotides read TGCAGTGCTAGACAGGGAGATACGCAGTATTTT. Its translation: CSARQGDTQYF.

The chain has TRBV7-9 and TRBJ2-3, with D possibly TRBD2 on 7 matching bases. The CDR3 is made up of 16 amino acids. Germline assignment: CDR1 SEHNR and CDR2 FQNEAQ (reference sequence). Trimming left V 2 bases short and J 1 base short, with 13 bases between. Here the CDR3 reads CASSLTRGAGTDTQYF. CDR3 nucleotides: TGTGCCAGCAGCTTAACACGGGGGGCTGGCACAGATACGCAGTATTTT.

The V call is TRBV15, the J call TRBJ1-1, with TRBD1 as a possible D gene (5 bases). The germline CDR1 and CDR2 sequences are LNHNV and YYDKDF (reference sequence). The CDR3 is 14 residues long. V was pared by 1 base and J by 5 bases, with 11 bases between. Written as DNA, the CDR3 is TGTGCCACCAGCAGAGGCCGGGGGACGACTGAAGCTTTCTTT. Its translation: CATSRGRGTTEAFF.

The CDR3 DNA reads as TGTGCCGCGACCAACAGGGGAGGAAGTCAGCCCCAGCATTTT. Amino acid sequence: CAATNRGGSQPQHF. This chain connects TRBV19 to TRBJ1-5; TRBD1 agrees at 7 bases. The CDR3 sequence is 14 residues long. Germline V gene data show CDR1 as LNHDA and CDR2 as SQIVND (reference sequence). The trim removed 11 bases at V and 6 bases at J, leaving 13 bases unmatched.

J is TRBJ2-5 and V is TRBV11-3; 7 nucleotides match TRBD1. CDR1 and CDR2 (germline): SGHNT, YENEEA. The CDR3 contains 15 residues. V lost 1 base to trimming and J lost 1 base; unmatched junction nucleotides: 3. The CDR3 coding sequence is TGTGCCAGCAGCTTAGCTGGGGACAGCCAAGAGACCCAGTACTTC. It encodes CASSLAGDSQETQYF.

The V gene is TRBV25-1, the J gene TRBJ2-1; 10 nucleotides line up with TRBD2. Germline CDR1 and CDR2: MGHDK and SYGVNS. J lost 2 bases, V lost 2 bases, and 3 bases had no gene match. This CDR3 region has 16 residues. CDR3 amino acids: CASSERLAGAYNEQFF. CDR3 DNA sequence: TGTGCCAGCAGTGAACGCCTAGCGGGAGCCTACAATGAGCAGTTCTTC.

Here the CDR3 reads CASSPGQGGNQPQHF. CDR3 in DNA: TGTGCCAGCTCACCAGGACAGGGGGGCAATCAGCCCCAGCATTTT. This rearrangement joins TRBV18 to TRBJ1-5; 10 bases map to TRBD1. The V gene end was trimmed by 2 bases and the J gene end by 2 bases; junction bases not matched to a gene: 0. The length of the CDR3 is 15 residues. Germline V gene sequence: CDR1 KGHSH, CDR2 LQKENI.

The chain employs TRBV7-3 and TRBJ1-2, with 9 positions matching TRBD1. CDR1 and CDR2 (germline): SGHTA, FQGTGA. With V trimmed by 4 bases and J by 7 bases, 7 bases remained unmatched. The CDR3 consists of 14 residues. The CDR3, as DNA: TGTGCCAGCAGCTCTCCCGGGACAGGGTGTGGCTACACCTTC. This sequence encodes CASSSPGTGCGYTF.

This clone was counted a few times. The V call is TRBV10-3, the J call TRBJ2-3, with D unclear. This CDR3 is built from 11 residues. V gave up 10 bases and J gave up 1 base, with 6 bases separating them. Germline V gives CDR1 ENHRY, CDR2 SYGVKD. CDR3 nucleotide sequence: TGTGCCACCACAGGCACAGATACGCAGTATTTT. Amino acids: CATTGTDTQYF.

In DNA form, the CDR3 reads TGTGCCATCGATACAGGGCAGGTGTATGGCTACACCTTC. Residues: CAIDTGQVYGYTF. The rearrangement joins TRBV28 to TRBJ1-2; the D gene is possibly TRBD1 (6 bases). Trimming took off 10 bases at V and 5 bases at J, with 17 bases between the two ends. Germline values: CDR1 MDHEN, CDR2 SYDVKM. This CDR3 contains 13 residues.

V gene TRBV15 combines with J gene TRBJ2-3, with 7 bases fitting TRBD2. CDR3 size: 14 residues. Germline loops: CDR1 LNHNV, CDR2 YYDKDF (reference sequence). Unmatched junction bases numbered 12, after V lost 1 base and J lost 14 bases. CDR3 DNA sequence: TGTGCCACCAGCAGAGTTAGCGGGTTCAAAAAGGTGTATTTT. Its protein product is CATSRVSGFKKVYF.

The chain joins TRBV7-9 to TRBJ2-7, with 9 bases lining up with TRBD1. V lost 5 bases and J lost 6; bases outside the gene matches: 8. This CDR3 is 14 amino acids long. CDR1 SEHNR and CDR2 FQNEAQ come from the germline V gene (reference sequence). In DNA, the CDR3 is TGTGCCAGCAGCCTCGGACAGGGGATGGGCGAGCAGTACTTC. Translation gives CASSLGQGMGEQYF. The variable domain in full, completed from reference TRBV7-9 and TRBJ2-7, reads DTGVSQNPRHKITKRGQNVTFRCDPISEHNRLYWYRQTLGQGPEFLTYFQNEAQLEKSRLLSDRFSAERPKGSFSTLEIQRTEQGDSAMYLCASSLGQGMGEQYFGPGTRLTVT.